The rows below give T cell receptor beta chains drawn from one sample of a study of blood T cells in healthy people across ages. TCRdb analysed the 5' RACE reads with MiXCR anew, one entry per CDR3 protein. The table shows approximately 780,000 distinct CDR3 sequences, with 25% to 30% occurring only once. This sample also belongs to another study, concerning T cells of mothers and their children.

The specimen was blood. These TCRs come from a boy between 10 and 17 years old in good health. Both conserved end residues are part of each CDR3. A D gene is named only where the DNA matches it firmly. For some rows the clone size is stated as once, few or many, or as a class when expanded; others skip it.

-,TRBJ2-5,TRBV6-1,-,CASRKTIGGLAGETQYF,TGTGCCAGCAGGAAAACTATTGGGGGGCTAGCCGGGGAGACCCAGTACTTC
TRBD2,TRBJ2-5,TRBV20-1,-,CSASPSSGRVQETQYF,TGCAGTGCTAGTCCGTCTAGCGGGAGGGTACAAGAGACCCAGTACTTC
TRBD1,TRBJ1-2,TRBV28,-,CASSVTDRPSYGYTF,TGTGCCAGCAGTGTAACGGACAGGCCGTCCTATGGCTACACCTTC
-,TRBJ2-6,TRBV12-3/TRBV12-4,-,CASTPIRVTPPSGANVLTF,TGTGCCAGCACCCCAATCCGGGTCACACCGCCCTCTGGGGCCAACGTCCTGACTTTC
-,TRBJ2-7,TRBV5-5,few,CASSPWRVNYEQYF,TGTGCCAGCAGCCCTTGGCGTGTAAACTACGAGCAGTACTTC
-,TRBJ1-2,TRBV3-1,few,CASTQQGSYGYTF,TGTGCCAGCACCCAACAGGGAAGCTATGGCTACACCTTC
-,TRBJ1-1,TRBV12-3/TRBV12-4,few,CASNLRRGAETEAFF,TGTGCCAGCAACCTCAGGAGGGGGGCAGAAACTGAAGCTTTCTTT
-,TRBJ1-4,TRBV12-3/TRBV12-4,few,CASRSELIEKLFF,TGTGCCAGCAGAAGCGAATTAATCGAAAAACTGTTTTTT
-,TRBJ2-7,TRBV7-9,few,CASSPPFPRVSEQYF,TGTGCCAGCAGCCCTCCTTTCCCTAGGGTGAGCGAGCAGTACTTC
-,TRBJ2-7,TRBV19,-,CASSEQRGYEQYF,TGTGCCAGTAGCGAACAGAGAGGCTACGAGCAGTACTTC
-,TRBJ2-3,TRBV5-1,-,CASSEQGLKLPDTQYF,TGCGCCAGCAGCGAACAGGGACTAAAGCTCCCAGATACGCAGTATTTT
-,TRBJ1-1,TRBV3-1,-,CASNGVTEAFF,TGTGCCAGCAATGGTGTCACTGAAGCTTTCTTT
-,TRBJ1-2,TRBV5-1,-,CASREQGGSNYGYTF,TGCGCCAGCAGAGAACAAGGGGGTTCTAACTATGGCTACACCTTC
-,TRBJ2-7,TRBV5-1,few,CASSIKARAGSYEQYF,TGCGCCAGCAGCATCAAGGCGAGGGCAGGCTCCTACGAGCAGTACTTC
-,TRBJ2-1,TRBV5-1,-,CASSLVTGNHNEQFF,TGCGCCAGCAGCTTGGTCACAGGGAACCACAATGAGCAGTTCTTC
-,TRBJ1-5,TRBV30,few,CAWSSARVGQPQHF,TGTGCCTGGAGTTCGGCCAGGGTCGGTCAGCCCCAGCATTTT
TRBD1,TRBJ1-1,TRBV7-2,few,CASSCTYRDRGRRTEAFF,TGTGCCAGCAGCTGCACCTACCGGGACAGGGGGCGTCGGACTGAAGCTTTCTTT
-,TRBJ1-6,TRBV7-9,-,CASSQNSPLHF,TGTGCCAGCAGCCAGAATTCACCCCTCCACTTT
TRBD2,TRBJ2-1,TRBV25-1,few,CASASGGLIHEQFF,TGTGCCAGCGCTAGCGGGGGTTTAATCCATGAGCAGTTCTTC
TRBD1,TRBJ2-7,TRBV3-1,few,CASSQEGTGVNYEQYF,TGTGCCAGCAGCCAAGAAGGGACAGGGGTCAACTACGAGCAGTACTTC
-,TRBJ1-1,TRBV5-1,-,CASSSGRSDTEAFF,TGCGCCAGCAGCTCAGGGAGGTCGGACACTGAAGCTTTCTTT
TRBD1,TRBJ1-4,TRBV29-1,-,CSVKVGGDEKLFF,TGCAGCGTGAAAGTAGGGGGCGATGAAAAACTGTTTTTT
-,TRBJ2-6,TRBV7-3,few,CASSFLGAGANVLSF,TGTGCCAGCAGCTTTCTGGGGGCTGGGGCCAACGTCCTGTCTTTC
-,TRBJ2-5,TRBV6-1,-,CASRSGVGQRQETQYF,TGTGCCAGCAGATCCGGGGTCGGACAGAGACAAGAGACCCAGTACTTC
-,TRBJ2-5,TRBV20-1,few,CSARRGRQETQYF,TGCAGTGCTAGGAGGGGCCGCCAAGAGACCCAGTACTTC
-,TRBJ2-1,TRBV2,-,CASSGKSSSIGSEQFF,TGTGCCAGCAGTGGAAAGTCAAGCTCGATTGGCAGCGAGCAGTTCTTC
-,TRBJ2-7,TRBV30,-,CACDGPLYEEQYF,TGTGCCTGCGACGGTCCACTCTACGAGGAGCAGTACTTC
TRBD1,TRBJ2-7,TRBV6-4,-,CASREGQGAGSYEQYF,TGTGCCAGCAGGGAGGGACAGGGGGCGGGTTCCTACGAGCAGTACTTC
-,TRBJ1-6,TRBV4-1,few,CASSPTGLILLYASSPLHF,TGCGCCAGCAGCCCTACAGGGTTAATTCTCCTATATGCCAGTTCACCCCTCCACTTT
-,TRBJ2-7,TRBV5-1,few,CASVLTPDSYEQYF,TGCGCCAGCGTGCTAACCCCGGACAGTTACGAGCAGTACTTC
-,TRBJ2-2,TRBV20-1,-,CSARDGYTGELFF,TGCAGTGCTAGAGACGGATACACCGGGGAGCTGTTTTTT
-,TRBJ2-7,TRBV29-1,few,CSVEEVRAGGGYEQYF,TGCAGCGTTGAAGAAGTACGCGCAGGTGGAGGATACGAGCAGTACTTC
TRBD1,TRBJ2-5,TRBV28,few,CASSLVTGTYQETQYF,TGTGCCAGCAGTTTAGTGACAGGGACCTACCAAGAGACCCAGTACTTC
-,TRBJ2-2,TRBV7-9,-,CANSLAGGLTGELFF,TGTGCCAACAGCTTAGCTGGGGGGCTCACCGGGGAGCTGTTTTTT
-,TRBJ2-5,TRBV2,-,CASKWGGETQYF,TGTGCCTCTAAGTGGGGCGGAGAAACCCAGTACTTC
-,TRBJ1-1,TRBV29-1,-,CSVDTEAFF,TGCAGCGTTGACACTGAAGCTTTCTTT
-,TRBJ2-5,TRBV28,many,CASSLVPGWETQYF,TGTGCCAGCAGTTTAGTCCCAGGGTGGGAGACCCAGTACTTC
TRBD1,TRBJ2-1,TRBV7-8,-,CASSPRTGVDEQFF,TGTGCCAGCAGCCCCCGGACAGGGGTCGATGAGCAGTTCTTC
-,TRBJ2-5,TRBV7-6,-,CASSFSGSRETQYF,TGTGCCAGCAGCTTCTCAGGTTCACGGGAGACCCAGTACTTC
-,TRBJ2-7,TRBV12-3/TRBV12-4,-,CASSLSISEQYF,TGTGCCAGCAGTTTATCCATTAGCGAGCAGTACTTC
-,TRBJ2-5,TRBV4-1,few,CASSHAKTDKETQYF,TGCGCCAGCAGCCACGCGAAGACAGACAAGGAGACCCAGTACTTC
TRBD2,TRBJ2-5,TRBV2,-,CASSGRAGGPQETQYF,TGTGCCAGCAGCGGGAGAGCGGGGGGGCCCCAAGAGACCCAGTACTTC
-,TRBJ2-5,TRBV29-1,-,CSVESPETQYF,TGCAGCGTTGAATCCCCGGAGACCCAGTACTTC
-,TRBJ2-7,TRBV2,-,CASSIRYGYEQYF,TGTGCCAGCAGTATCCGGTACGGGTACGAGCAGTACTTC
-,TRBJ2-3,TRBV29-1,-,CSVGRQSTDTQYF,TGCAGCGTTGGTCGTCAGTCCACAGATACGCAGTATTTT
-,TRBJ1-5,TRBV20-1,-,CSAHPGGNQPQHF,TGCAGTGCTCACCCCGGGGGTAATCAGCCCCAGCATTTT
-,TRBJ2-1,TRBV2,once,CAGNPLAVSGDNEQFF,TGTGCCGGCAACCCCCTGGCGGTTTCTGGGGACAATGAGCAGTTCTTC
TRBD1,TRBJ2-7,TRBV15,few,CATSREGRQGNEQYF,TGTGCCACCAGCAGAGAAGGTAGACAGGGAAACGAGCAGTACTTC
-,TRBJ1-4,TRBV28,-,CASTSAQRNEKLFF,TGTGCCAGCACCTCGGCACAGAGAAATGAAAAACTGTTTTTT
TRBD2,TRBJ2-5,TRBV20-1,-,CSLTSGGLGETQYF,TGCAGTTTGACTAGCGGGGGCCTGGGGGAGACCCAGTACTTC
-,TRBJ2-6,TRBV15,many,CATSRDNSGANVLTF,TGTGCCACCAGCAGAGACAACTCTGGGGCCAACGTCCTGACTTTC
-,TRBJ2-1,TRBV7-9,-,CASSLGGRHGNEQFF,TGTGCCAGCAGCTTAGGGGGCAGGCATGGCAATGAGCAGTTCTTC
-,TRBJ2-7,TRBV7-9,few,CASTQDYEQYF,TGTGCCAGCACACAAGACTACGAGCAGTACTTC
TRBD1,TRBJ2-5,TRBV10-3,-,CAISTGGQETQYF,TGTGCCATCAGCACAGGGGGCCAAGAGACCCAGTACTTC